The entry that follows covers one T cell receptor (beta chain) sequence. The sample belongs to a study of blood T cell repertoires in COVID-19. Study-wide background: COVID-19 samples from acute and convalescent phases originated in the United States, Italy and Spain. T cells, B-cell-depleted T cells, or PBMCs supplied cDNA or gDNA.

V was shortened by 7 bases and J by 6 bases, with 8 bases between the two germline ends. Germline V gene data show CDR1 as SGHTA and CDR2 as FQGNSA. This CDR3 is 11 amino acids long. As handled by the study authors: Estimation of nucleated cell counts relied on the amplification of reference gene primers. Here immunoSEQ multiplex PCR was the method, and the copy in TCRdb shows in-frame clones only, minus some. D and trimming were read from the DNA, whereas the V and J calls and clone size are those reported in that table. The sample contains approximately 240,000 clones, 70% to 90% of which appear only once.

The sequence derives from a man over 45 who had recovered from COVID-19. This chain uses TRBV7-2 with TRBJ2-3; no firm D call. Sequenced input: peripheral blood. Written as DNA, the CDR3 is TGTGCCAGCAACTGTCCCGATACGCAGTATTTT. Amino acids: CASNCPDTQYF. Filled out from reference TRBV7-2 and TRBJ2-3, the complete variable domain reads GAGVSQSPSNKVTEKGKDVELRCDPISGHTALYWYRQSLGQGLEFLIYFQGNSAPDKSGLPSDRFSAERTGGSVSTLTIQRTQQEDSAVYLCASNCPDTQYFGPGTRLTVL.